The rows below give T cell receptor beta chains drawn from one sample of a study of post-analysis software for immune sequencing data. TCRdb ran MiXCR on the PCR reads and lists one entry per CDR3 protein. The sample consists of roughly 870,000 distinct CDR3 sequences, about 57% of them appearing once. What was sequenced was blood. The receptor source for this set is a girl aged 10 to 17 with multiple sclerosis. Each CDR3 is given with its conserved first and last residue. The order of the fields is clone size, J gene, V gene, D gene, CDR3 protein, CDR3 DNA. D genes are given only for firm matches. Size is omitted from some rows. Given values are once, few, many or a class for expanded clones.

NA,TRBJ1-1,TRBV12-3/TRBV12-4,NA,CASSLGEVPFF,TGTGCCAGCAGTTTGGGCGAGGTTCCTTTCTTT
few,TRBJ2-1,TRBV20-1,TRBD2,CSASQAGGGYNEQFF,TGCAGTGCATCTCAAGCGGGGGGTGGATACAATGAGCAGTTCTTC
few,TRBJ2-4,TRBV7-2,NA,CASSLAGGLENIQYF,TGTGCCAGCAGCTTAGCCGGGGGCCTGGAAAACATTCAGTACTTC
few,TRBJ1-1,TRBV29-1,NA,CSVIVPKKEAFF,TGCAGCGTTATAGTACCCAAAAAGGAAGCTTTCTTT
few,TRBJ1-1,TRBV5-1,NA,CASRGVNTEAFF,TGCGCCAGCAGAGGGGTGAACACTGAAGCTTTCTTT
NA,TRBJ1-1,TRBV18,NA,CASSPPVGGHTEAFF,TGTGCCAGCTCACCACCGGTCGGAGGGCACACTGAAGCTTTCTTT
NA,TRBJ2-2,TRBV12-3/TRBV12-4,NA,CVSSLGRREGTGELFF,TGTGTCAGCAGTCTCGGACGGCGAGAGGGCACCGGGGAGCTGTTTTTT
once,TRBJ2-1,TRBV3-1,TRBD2,CASSRTSGRVDNEQFF,TGTGCCAGCAGTCGGACTAGCGGGAGAGTGGACAATGAGCAGTTCTTC
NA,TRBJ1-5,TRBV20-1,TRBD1,CSARDRPGGLTSQPQHF,TGCAGTGCTAGAGATCGGCCAGGGGGCTTAACGAGTCAGCCCCAGCATTTT
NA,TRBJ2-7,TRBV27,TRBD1,CASSRLPGQTSSYEQYF,TGTGCCAGCAGCCGCCTGCCGGGACAGACGAGCTCCTACGAGCAGTACTTC
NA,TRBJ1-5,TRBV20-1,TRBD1,CSAQTGGSQPQHF,TGCAGTGCTCAGACAGGGGGAAGTCAGCCCCAGCATTTT
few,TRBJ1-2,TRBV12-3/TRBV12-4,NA,CASSLGLQPSYGYTF,TGTGCCAGCAGTTTAGGGCTTCAGCCGTCCTATGGCTACACCTTC
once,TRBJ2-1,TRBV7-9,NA,CASSLSLLHEQFF,TGTGCCAGCAGCTTATCACTTCTTCATGAGCAGTTCTTC
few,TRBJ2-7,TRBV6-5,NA,CASSPTMQAYEQYF,TGTGCCAGCAGCCCTACCATGCAGGCCTACGAGCAGTACTTC
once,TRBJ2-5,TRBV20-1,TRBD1,CSATRQGEEETQYF,TGCAGTGCAACTCGACAGGGGGAGGAAGAGACCCAGTACTTC
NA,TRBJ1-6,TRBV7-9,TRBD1,CASSSGTGSSPLHF,TGTGCCAGCAGCTCCGGGACAGGGTCCTCACCCCTCCACTTT